Below, one T cell receptor beta chain is given with its context. Its antigen is unidentified. Profiling relied on immunoSEQ multiplex PCR, and the TCRdb table lists in-frame clones only, not all of them. This sample has nearly 90,000 clones, with approximately 91% found just once. This sample stems from a study of T cell responses to AZD1222 COVID-19 vaccine. Study-wide points: Spike regions recognized by vaccine-associated CD4 TCRs spanned the protein, led by 160-218 and 743-854. Repertoire sampling happened only post peak T cell response. Vaccination with two AZD1222 doses was followed by a rise in Spike-specific TCR breadth and depth.

Germline CDR1 is SGDLS and CDR2 is YYNGEE. V lost 0 bases and J lost 1, with 11 bases in between. CDR3 size: 16 residues. The origin of this receptor is an adult who received the AZD1222 COVID-19 vaccine. The V call is TRBV9, the J call TRBJ1-3; possible D gene TRBD1, 5 bases. Sequenced here: peripheral blood, sampled 28 days after the second AZD1222 dose. The CDR3 DNA reads TGTGCCAGCAGCGTAGCGGCAGGGAAGTCTGGAAACACCATATATTTT. This sequence encodes CASSVAAGKSGNTIYF. The whole variable domain, remainder taken from reference TRBV9 and TRBJ1-3, is DSGVTQTPKHLITATGQRVTLRCSPRSGDLSVYWYQQSLDQGLQFLIQYYNGEERAKGNILERFSAQQFPDLHSELNLSSLELGDSALYFCASSVAAGKSGNTIYFGEGSWLTVV.